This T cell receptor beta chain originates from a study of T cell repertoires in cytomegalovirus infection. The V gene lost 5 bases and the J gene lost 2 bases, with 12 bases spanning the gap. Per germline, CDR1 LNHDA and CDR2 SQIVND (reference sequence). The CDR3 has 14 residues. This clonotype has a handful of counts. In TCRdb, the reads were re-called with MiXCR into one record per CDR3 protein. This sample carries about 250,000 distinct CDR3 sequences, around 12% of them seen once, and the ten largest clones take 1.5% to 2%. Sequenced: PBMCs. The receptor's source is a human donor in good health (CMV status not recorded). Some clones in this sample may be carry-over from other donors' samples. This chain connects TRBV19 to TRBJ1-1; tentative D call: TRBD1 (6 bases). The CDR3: CASSLQGPNTEAFF. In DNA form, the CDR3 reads TGTGCCAGTAGTCTGCAGGGGCCCAACACTGAAGCTTTCTTT.